This T cell receptor beta chain is drawn from a study of T cell responses to AZD1222 COVID-19 vaccine. Study conclusions and caveats: The donor group comprised mostly white British people and more females; the analysis possibly underestimated clonal diversity. Across spike, vaccine-associated CD4 TCRs were found, dominant at 160-218 and 743-854. The study found Spike-specific TCR breadth and depth rose after two AZD1222 doses.

The CDR3 loop spans 18 amino acids. Germline-derived CDR1 and CDR2 are SGDLS and YYNGEE. Trimming took off 1 base at V and 0 bases at J, with 17 bases between the two ends. Comments on this clone: What it binds is not known.

The assay was immunoSEQ multiplex PCR, and TCRdb's table has in-frame clones only and misses some. The table lists some 160,000 clones, roughly 88% of them singletons. The starting material was peripheral blood, obtained 28 days after the second AZD1222 dose. The rearrangement uses TRBV9 and TRBJ2-1, with D uncertain. The source of this sequence is an adult who received the AZD1222 COVID-19 vaccine. CDR3 protein: CASSVPSAGVSSYNEQFF. The CDR3 DNA reads TGTGCCAGCAGCGTACCGTCGGCCGGAGTGAGCTCCTACAATGAGCAGTTCTTC.